Listed here is a single T cell receptor beta chain. Its antigen has not been determined. Per-base qualities were not stored, and no clone one base away is much larger. CDR1 and CDR2 are drawn from the germline V gene (reference sequence): LNHDA, SQIVND. V is trimmed back by 1 base and J by 6 bases, and the junction contains 17 bases that no gene match accounts for. The CDR3, cysteine through phenylalanine, is 20 amino acids long. Only the CDR3 DNA stays, 60 bases, in frame from base 1. This entry is derived from a study of T cell repertoires in cytomegalovirus infection (dated by TCRdb to between 2018 and 2021). A note on the overall study: Recently identified HLA-C-restricted CMV epitopes, whose presentation resists viral immunomodulation, were targeted by peptide stimulations together with well-studied HLA-B-restricted epitopes. Because public TCR beta signatures pointed to carriage of CMV infection together with the matching HLA type, the HLA type of each donor mattered for the analysis. Paper-wide results and their limitations: The ex vivo response was dominated by HLA-C-restricted CMV-specific TCR beta clonotypes, which also provided the single most frequent clonotype in two of eight donors. Cumulative frequency of public TCR beta family members discriminated carriers of CMV infection plus the relevant HLA type in this cohort and an independent approximately 400-donor cohort.

Instrument used: Illumina HiSeq 1500. Starting from the raw public reads, TCRdb applied fastp trimming at Q25, assembled clones with MiXCR and retained in-frame beta chains. Rows matching on CDR3 protein sequence are summarized as one entry with the most common DNA and genes. This sample is represented by roughly 570,000 distinct CDR3 sequences; around 40% of them were singletons. The top ten constitute around 48% of the sample. The sample's treatment or condition label is to be understood as: in vitro stimulation with specific CMV peptide epitopes to enrich CMV-specific T cells. This chain is built from TRBV19 and TRBJ2-1, and TRBD1 matches 11 of the central bases. This receptor was identified in a human donor in good health (CMV status not recorded). Some clones in this sample may be carry-over from other donors' samples. The starting material was cultured PBMCs, obtained from culture after CMV antigen stimulation. The CDR3 region reads CASSIGPGQGDIYPGNEQFF. The sequenced DNA: TGTGCCAGTAGTATAGGTCCGGGACAGGGGGACATCTATCCGGGCAATGAGCAGTTCTTC.